Detailed here is one T cell receptor beta chain. Trimming at V came to 0 bases and at J to 2 bases, leaving 23 bases not matched to a gene. The V gene's germline CDR1 is GTSNPN and CDR2 SVGIG (reference sequence). This CDR3 region has 21 residues. This specimen comes from a study of regulatory T cells in long-lasting Graves disease. Library construction for TCR beta used iRepertoire HTBI primers and Arm-PCR of CDR3 regions. From the multiplex PCR reads, TCRdb called clonotypes with MiXCR, one entry per CDR3 protein. Here the sample spans around 400,000 distinct CDR3 sequences, roughly 15% being singletons. Time point denoted: newly diagnosed GD, antithyroid drugs for less than 3 months. Making the TCR library involved RNA that had been extracted from PBMCs. American Thyroid Association guidelines served as the basis for diagnosing Graves' disease. As a group, patients came from one endocrinology department in Xi'an, China.

The V call is TRBV30, the J call TRBJ2-3; 7 nucleotides align to TRBD2. This receptor was taken from a female donor with Graves disease. Sequencing was performed on peripheral blood mononuclear cells (PBMCs), taken at new diagnosis, from a patient treated with antithyroid drugs. CDR3 sequence: CAWSVPDPYLRAGRYTDTQYF. The CDR3 nucleotides are TGTGCCTGGAGTGTACCTGACCCTTACCTAAGAGCGGGACGATACACAGATACGCAGTATTTT.